This TCR beta chain appears in the sequencing data of a study of blood T cells in healthy people across ages. Overall study results and limits: As naive T cell percentage varied, TCR beta diversity correlated strongly with it.

Combining a sample-barcoded 5' primer with a J-beta primer mix, a second PCR ran for 7 to 11 cycles. MiXCR, applied by TCRdb to the 5' RACE reads, yields one record per CDR3 protein. Altogether fewer than 1,200,000 distinct CDR3 sequences are present, roughly 24% being singletons, with the ten largest covering about 0.72%. The CDR3 is 14 residues long. Germline V gene data show CDR1 as MNHNY and CDR2 as SVGAGI (reference sequence). About this clonotype: Its matching antigen is unknown.

These data are also associated with another study on T cells of mothers and their children. That paper notes: M1S, a second-PCR primer, added sample barcodes and 2-4 random nucleotides. Mothers and children who were related shared slightly more overlap than unrelated pairs, but not significantly more.

The sequenced sample consisted of blood. The V gene is TRBV6-6, the J gene TRBJ2-5; TRBD1 matches at 11 bases. Matching the DNA end better, TRBJ2-7 makes the J call doubtful. This sequence originates from a girl between 2 and 10 years old in good health. CDR3 sequence reads: CASSYGQGASEQYF. The CDR3 DNA reads TGTGCCAGCAGTTACGGACAGGGGGCAAGCGAGCAGTACTTC.